A single sample is the source of the 2 T cell receptor beta chains below, sequenced in a study of OX40 agonist ivuxolimab in advanced cancers. Sequencing was performed with immunoSEQ multiplex PCR; in TCRdb, only in-frame clones are kept and a portion is missing. The sample yields approximately 70,000 clones, around 85% seen once. Material: CD4+ or CD8+ T cells sorted from blood, obtained in a trial of the OX40 agonist ivuxolimab. The origin of the receptors is an adult with an advanced solid tumor such as melanoma, head and neck, liver or kidney cancer.

The chain joins TRBV7-9 to TRBJ1-3; weak D call: TRBD1 (6 bases). Between the trimmed V and J ends, which lost 4 bases and 1 base, there was a span of 11 bases. CDR3 length: 15 residues. Germline V gene lookup returns CDR1 SEHNR and CDR2 FQNEAQ (reference sequence). The CDR3 here is CASSSGQWSGNTIYF. The CDR3 bases are TGTGCCAGCAGCTCTGGACAGTGGTCTGGAAACACCATATATTTT. Full variable domain (rest looked up from reference TRBV7-9 and TRBJ1-3): DTGVSQNPRHKITKRGQNVTFRCDPISEHNRLYWYRQTLGQGPEFLTYFQNEAQLEKSRLLSDRFSAERPKGSFSTLEIQRTEQGDSAMYLCASSSGQWSGNTIYFGEGSWLTVV.

V and J are TRBV7-2 and TRBJ2-1; D is perhaps TRBD2 (5 bases). Germline CDR1 and CDR2: SGHTA and FQGNSA. The CDR3 length is 16 residues. With 1 base removed from V and 1 base from J, the gap between germline ends came to 11 bases. The CDR3 nucleotides read TGTGCCAGCAGCTTAGTCGGGCGGGCGTCCTACAATGAGCAGTTCTTC. Protein product: CASSLVGRASYNEQFF.